This entry lists 23 T cell receptor beta chains sequenced from one sample in a study of blood T cell repertoires in COVID-19. Produced via immunoSEQ multiplex PCR; TCRdb's table is partial and in-frame only. The sample has roughly 270,000 clones, around 90% seen once. Material for sequencing was peripheral blood. Source of these receptors: a man aged 18 to 29 with active or convalescent COVID-19.

This clone was counted a single time. The chain couples TRBV20-1 to TRBJ2-7, with 12 bases aligning to TRBD1. This CDR3 is 15 amino acids long. Germline V lookup: CDR1 DFQATT, CDR2 SNEGSKA (reference sequence). V gave up 3 bases and J gave up 5 bases; unmatched junction bases: 8. The CDR3 protein is CSASYPGQGADEQYF. CDR3 nucleotide sequence: TGCAGTGCTAGTTACCCGGGACAGGGGGCTGACGAGCAGTACTTC.

The chain carries TRBV3-1 (or the pseudogene TRBV3-2) and TRBJ1-1, with 12 bases fitting TRBD1. From germline, CDR1 is LGHDT and CDR2 YNNKEL (reference sequence). Germline trimming cut 3 bases from V and 5 bases from J; bases unmatched to any gene: 4. This CDR3 spans 15 amino acids. CDR3 amino acids: CASSQGTGGGTEAFF. The CDR3 DNA is TGTGCCAGCAGCCAGGGGACAGGGGGCGGAACTGAAGCTTTCTTT.

The chain carries TRBV15 and TRBJ1-4; 11 bases fit TRBD1. J gave up 8 bases and V 1 base, and 3 bases lay outside the gene matches. The CDR3 runs to 15 residues. Germline V CDR1 and CDR2: LNHNV, YYDKDF (reference sequence). CDR3 residues: CATSRGTGGREKLFF. The DNA of the CDR3 is TGTGCCACCAGCAGAGGGACAGGGGGCCGAGAAAAACTGTTTTTT.

The gene calls are TRBV5-1 and TRBJ2-3, with D perhaps matching TRBD2 (5 bases). Looked up from germline, CDR1 is SGHRS and CDR2 is YFSETQ. Between the trimmed V and J ends, which lost 0 bases and 5 bases, there was a span of 16 bases. The CDR3 loop spans 16 amino acids. This CDR3 is CASSLGPGGGGDTQYF. Written as DNA, the CDR3 is TGCGCCAGCAGCTTGGGCCCGGGCGGAGGTGGAGATACGCAGTATTTT.

The rearrangement joins TRBV5-1 to TRBJ2-7, with TRBD2 matching 8 bases. Germline CDR1 is SGHRS and CDR2 is YFSETQ. With V trimmed by 4 bases and J by 3 bases, 6 bases remained unmatched. This CDR3 has 14 residues. Here the CDR3 reads CASSPGTRGYEQYF. The CDR3 coding sequence is TGCGCCAGCAGCCCCGGGACTAGAGGCTACGAGCAGTACTTC.

The chain is built from TRBV14 and TRBJ2-1; TRBD2 matches 9 bases. The V segment lost 1 base and the J segment 3 bases; nucleotides outside the gene matches: 4. The CDR3 runs to 16 residues. Germline CDR1 is SGHDN and CDR2 is FVKESK. The CDR3 loop reads CASSQGAGGLYNEQFF. CDR3 sequence (DNA): TGTGCCAGCAGCCAAGGGGCGGGGGGGCTCTACAATGAGCAGTTCTTC. The variable domain in full, completed from reference TRBV14 and TRBJ2-1, reads EAGVTQFPSHSVIEKGQTVTLRCDPISGHDNLYWYRRVMGKEIKFLLHFVKESKQDESGMPNNRFLAERTGGTYSTLKVQPAELEDSGVYFCASSQGAGGLYNEQFFGPGTRLTVL.

The chain uses TRBV10-3 and TRBJ2-6; 9 nucleotides agree with TRBD1. Germline V CDR1 and CDR2: ENHRY, SYGVKD. This CDR3 contains 17 residues. V shed 3 bases, J shed 3 bases, and the junction held 6 bases outside the gene matches. This chain's CDR3 is CAISDMGQGLGANVLTF. The CDR3 DNA is TGTGCCATCAGTGATATGGGACAGGGTCTTGGGGCCAACGTCCTGACTTTC.

The V gene is TRBV2, the J gene TRBJ1-3; D unclear. V was clipped by 5 bases and J by 6 bases, with 11 bases between them. The CDR3 is 13 residues long. Germline V gives CDR1 SNHLY, CDR2 FYNNEI. CDR3: CASSPPSLNTIYF. CDR3 sequence (DNA): TGTGCCAGCAGTCCCCCCTCTCTAAACACCATATATTTT. The entire variable domain, with the rest obtained from reference TRBV2 and TRBJ1-3, is as follows: EPEVTQTPSHQVTQMGQEVILRCVPISNHLYFYWYRQILGQKVEFLVSFYNNEISEKSEIFDDQFSVERPDGSNFTLKIRSTKLEDSAMYFCASSPPSLNTIYFGEGSWLTVV.

The chain has TRBV5-3 and TRBJ2-4; no definite D call. TRBV5-3 is treated as an ORF (open reading frame) with a function not yet certain. Between the trimmed V and J ends, which lost 3 bases and 0 bases, there was a span of 10 bases. This CDR3 is built from 15 residues. The CDR3 coding sequence is TGTGCCAGAAGCTACTGGCGGATAGCCAAAAACATTCAGTACTTC. It is translated as CARSYWRIAKNIQYF.

V usage is TRBV4-1 and J usage is TRBJ1-2; 7 bases are a match to TRBD1. J lost 7 bases, V lost 5 bases, and 10 bases had no gene match. CDR3 size: 14 residues. CDR1 is MGHRA and CDR2 is YSYEKL in the germline V gene. The CDR3 bases are TGCGCCAGCAGCGCAGCCGGGACAGAATTTGGCTACACCTTC. Encoded protein: CASSAAGTEFGYTF.

The chain combines TRBV24-1 with TRBJ2-1, with 7 bases aligning to TRBD1. Trimming removed 4 bases from V and 9 bases from J; junction bases left unmatched: 8. Germline values: CDR1 KGHDR, CDR2 SFDVKD. The CDR3 consists of 14 residues. This CDR3 reads CATSDSGTVTEQFF. Here the CDR3 DNA reads TGTGCCACCAGTGACTCCGGGACAGTGACTGAGCAGTTCTTC.

This clone was counted once. The CDR3 DNA reads as TGTGCCAGCAGCCGAGAACAGGGGGGTAGCAATCAGCCCCAGCATTTT. This sequence encodes CASSREQGGSNQPQHF. This chain links TRBV14 with TRBJ1-5; 8 nucleotides agree with TRBD1. The germline V gene encodes CDR1 SGHDN and CDR2 FVKESK. This CDR3 comprises 16 residues. Trimming at V came to 4 bases and at J to 0 bases, leaving 5 bases not matched to a gene.

V and J are TRBV6-2 or TRBV6-3 and TRBJ2-5; TRBD2 might be the D (6 bases). Germline CDR1 MNHEY, CDR2 SVGEGT. The CDR3 sequence is 17 residues long. Trimming removed 5 bases from V and 1 base from J, with 20 bases in between. The CDR3 DNA is TGTGCCAGCAGTGTTTTTTCCTGGACTATCGGCCAAGAGACCCAGTACTTC. The encoded protein is CASSVFSWTIGQETQYF.

Note on this clone: Other DNA sequences from this sample encode an identical CDR3 as well. J is TRBJ2-5 and V is TRBV9; 11 bases are a match to TRBD2. CDR1 SGDLS and CDR2 YYNGEE come from the germline V gene. The CDR3 contains 16 residues. The V and J ends lost 0 bases and 4 bases, in that order; junction bases with no gene match: 5. The CDR3 DNA reads as TGTGCCAGCAGCGTAGTTAGCGGGGGGGCCAGAGAGACCCAGTACTTC. Translated: CASSVVSGGARETQYF.

CDR3 DNA sequence: TGTGCCAGCAGTCGCCCAGGGGGCCAAGAGACCCAGTACTTC. Translated, it gives CASSRPGGQETQYF. The chain joins TRBV6-2 or TRBV6-3 to TRBJ2-5; TRBD1 matches 7 bases. The junction had 4 bases not matched to a gene; V was cut back by 5 bases and J by 1 base. Germline V CDR1 and CDR2: MNHEY, SVGEGT. The length of the CDR3 is 14 residues.

CDR3: CASSFRQNTEAFF. The CDR3 DNA reads TGCGCCAGCAGCTTTCGACAGAACACTGAAGCTTTCTTT. The J gene is TRBJ1-1, the V gene TRBV5-1; unclear D gene. V was clipped by 2 bases and J by 1 base, with 6 bases between them. CDR3 length: 13 residues. Germline loops: CDR1 SGHRS, CDR2 YFSETQ.

CDR3 DNA sequence: TGTGCCATCAGCACCTCCGGGACAGGGGAGACGGCCCAGTACTTC. Translating it yields CAISTSGTGETAQYF. The chain combines TRBV10-3 with TRBJ2-5; 10 nucleotides agree with TRBD1. Per germline, CDR1 ENHRY and CDR2 SYGVKD. The CDR3 spans 15 residues. The J segment lost 9 bases and the V segment lost 6 bases, leaving 13 bases of the junction unmatched.

This chain connects TRBV7-3 to TRBJ2-3; TRBD1 agrees at 9 bases. This CDR3 is built from 14 residues. V shed 2 bases and J 7 bases; nucleotides not matched to a gene: 4. Germline V gene data show CDR1 as SGHTA and CDR2 as FQGTGA. CDR3 DNA: TGTGCCAGCAGCTTAGGACAGGGGATCAATACGCAGTATTTT. Residues: CASSLGQGINTQYF.

This clone has just one count. The chain recombines TRBV3-1 (or the pseudogene TRBV3-2) with TRBJ2-2; D ambiguous. V shed 1 base and J shed 7 bases, with 7 bases lying between them. The germline V gene has CDR1 LGHDT and CDR2 YNNKEL (reference sequence). There are 13 residues in the CDR3. CDR3 sequence: CASSQGRLGELFF. The CDR3 DNA is TGTGCCAGCAGCCAAGGCAGACTCGGGGAGCTGTTTTTT.

The chain employs TRBV7-9 and TRBJ1-2; D might be TRBD1 (6 bases). The V gene lost 0 bases and the J gene lost 4 bases, with 12 bases spanning the gap. The CDR3 spans 15 residues. In germline, CDR1 is SEHNR, CDR2 FQNEAQ (reference sequence). The CDR3 sequence is CASSLANRAVYGYTF. The CDR3 DNA follows: TGTGCCAGCAGCTTAGCGAACAGGGCGGTCTATGGCTACACCTTC.

The V and J genes are TRBV9 and TRBJ1-2; tentative D call: TRBD1 (6 bases). CDR1 SGDLS and CDR2 YYNGEE come from the germline V gene. Trimming removed 3 bases at V and 3 bases at J, with 15 bases between. CDR3 length: 15 amino acids. The CDR3 reads CASSAEDSFYYGYTF. Here the CDR3 DNA reads TGTGCCAGCAGCGCCGAGGACAGTTTTTACTATGGCTACACCTTC.

The chain couples TRBV3-1 (or the pseudogene TRBV3-2) to TRBJ1-1; D remains unclear. The ends were cut back, 4 bases at V and 5 bases at J, with 14 bases in the middle. The CDR3 runs to 14 residues. Germline CDR1 and CDR2: LGHDT and YNNKEL (reference sequence). The CDR3: CASSPRARGTEAFF. The CDR3 DNA reads as TGTGCCAGCAGCCCTCGGGCCCGGGGTACTGAAGCTTTCTTT.

This rearrangement joins TRBV19 to TRBJ1-2; D possibly corresponds to TRBD1 (6 bases). Trimming pared 5 bases from V and 6 bases from J, leaving 22 bases between. CDR1 LNHDA and CDR2 SQIVND come from the germline V gene (reference sequence). This CDR3 is built from 16 residues. This CDR3 reads CASSPKRGSFHHGYTF. The CDR3 coding sequence is TGTGCCAGTAGTCCCAAGAGGGGGAGTTTCCATCATGGCTACACCTTC.